The clone carrying this T cell receptor (beta chain) was recorded only once. In the original workflow: Estimates of nucleated cell counts were drawn from the amplification of reference gene primers. Sequencing used immunoSEQ multiplex PCR; TCRdb keeps in-frame clones, though not all of them. D and trimming come from the DNA, and the V and J calls and clone size come from that table. The sample holds about 440,000 clones, around 89% seen once. This sample was included in a study of blood T cell repertoires in COVID-19. Study details: Sites across the United States, Italy and Spain contributed samples from acute and convalescent COVID-19. Sources were T cells, B-cell-depleted T cells, or PBMCs; the material itself was cDNA or gDNA.

Between the trimmed V and J ends, which lost 6 bases and 4 bases, there was a span of 9 bases. CDR1 and CDR2 (germline): MNHEY, SMNVEV (reference sequence). The CDR3 totals 13 residues. This chain links TRBV27 with TRBJ2-2; no definite D call. The sequencing input was peripheral blood. The TCR comes from a woman in her 30s with acute or convalescent COVID-19. This CDR3 reads CASRTHATGELFF. The CDR3 DNA sequence: TGTGCCAGCAGAACACACGCCACCGGGGAGCTGTTTTTT.